This T cell receptor (beta chain) was identified in a study of T cell responses to AZD1222 COVID-19 vaccine. As concerns this clone: Its cognate antigen is unknown.

Broader study findings: After two AZD1222 doses, spike-specific TCR breadth and depth rose versus day 0. Baseline seropositivity characterized only a handful of AZD1222 recipients. Sampling captured repertoires only after the peak T cell response. Spike-wide vaccine-associated CD4 TCRs dominated at 160-218 and 743-854.

Libraries were prepared by immunoSEQ multiplex PCR; TCRdb keeps only in-frame clonotypes and omits some of them. The sample contains roughly 120,000 clones, 70% to 90% of which appear only once. This clonotype was obtained from an adult in good health. The sample in question was peripheral blood, obtained on day 0 of AZD1222 vaccination.

CDR3 DNA: TGTGCCAGCAGCTTGGGCCCCACAACGAACACTGAAGCTTTCTTT. Residues: CASSLGPTTNTEAFF. This chain joins TRBV5-5 and TRBJ1-1; D is unclear. The CDR3 contains 15 residues. The germline gives CDR1 SGHKS, CDR2 YYEKEE (reference sequence). Trimming cost V 0 bases and J 1 base, with 10 bases left between them.